This T cell receptor beta chain was sequenced in a study of OX40 agonist ivuxolimab in advanced cancers. Profiling relied on immunoSEQ multiplex PCR, and the TCRdb table lists in-frame clones only, not all of them. This table holds approximately 82,000 clones, approximately 85% found once. Germline lookup yields CDR1 SEHNR and CDR2 FQNEAQ (reference sequence). V lost 5 bases to trimming and J lost 5 bases, with 17 bases between them. The CDR3 totals 15 residues. This specimen consisted of CD4+ or CD8+ T cells sorted from blood, obtained in a trial of the OX40 agonist ivuxolimab. The chain uses TRBV7-9 and TRBJ2-3; TRBD2 might be the D (7 bases). This receptor was identified in an adult with an advanced solid tumor such as melanoma, head and neck, liver or kidney cancer. The CDR3 region is CASSPRGAHEDTQYF. The CDR3 DNA sequence: TGTGCCAGCAGCCCCCGGGGGGCCCACGAAGATACGCAGTATTTT.